The subject of this entry is one TCR beta chain. Its target is not known. The data belong to a study of T cell responses to AZD1222 COVID-19 vaccine. Whole-study results and caveats: None of the repertoires were sampled until the peak T cell response had passed. Nearly half of unique spike-specific TCRs reportedly avoided B.1.351 and B.1.1.7 mutated regions. Donor demographics were predominantly white British with a female majority; clonal diversity may be underestimated.

This CDR3 region has 15 residues. V lost 5 bases and J lost 4, with 17 bases in between. CDR1 SGHTA and CDR2 FQGTGA come from the germline V gene. Data came from immunoSEQ multiplex PCR; TCRdb stores just in-frame clones and leaves some out. The sample records about 110,000 clones, more than 70% being singletons. The chain links TRBV7-3 to TRBJ2-5, with a tentative D call TRBD2 (5 bases). The source was peripheral blood, collected 28 days after the second AZD1222 dose. The sequence derives from an adult who received the AZD1222 COVID-19 vaccine. Here the CDR3 DNA reads TGTGCCAGCAGCACACAAGCGGCGCCCGGAGAGACCCAGTACTTC. Its translation is CASSTQAAPGETQYF.